This T cell receptor beta chain derives from a study of blood T cell repertoires in COVID-19. The wider study: COVID-19 samples, acute and convalescent, were from the United States, Italy and Spain.

In the original workflow: Researchers report that nucleated cell counts were estimated from reference gene primer amplification. Clones were read by immunoSEQ multiplex PCR, and TCRdb kept only the in-frame ones, dropping some. Clonal size and the V and J genes are those of that table, whereas D and trimming came from the DNA. The sample records tens of thousands of clones, about 81% being singletons. The CDR3 consists of 22 residues. Trimming cost V 2 bases and J 5 bases; bases outside gene matches: 25. Germline-derived CDR1 and CDR2 are ENHRY and SYGVKD. The material sequenced was peripheral blood. This clonotype was sampled from a human donor with acute or convalescent COVID-19. The donor label of this sample is uncertain. The rearrangement links TRBV10-3 to TRBJ2-2; 8 bases line up with TRBD1. This CDR3 reads CAISERTQRLPTERQGTGELFF. Written as DNA, the CDR3 is TGTGCCATCAGTGAGAGAACCCAGAGATTACCCACTGAGCGACAGGGGACCGGGGAGCTGTTTTTT.